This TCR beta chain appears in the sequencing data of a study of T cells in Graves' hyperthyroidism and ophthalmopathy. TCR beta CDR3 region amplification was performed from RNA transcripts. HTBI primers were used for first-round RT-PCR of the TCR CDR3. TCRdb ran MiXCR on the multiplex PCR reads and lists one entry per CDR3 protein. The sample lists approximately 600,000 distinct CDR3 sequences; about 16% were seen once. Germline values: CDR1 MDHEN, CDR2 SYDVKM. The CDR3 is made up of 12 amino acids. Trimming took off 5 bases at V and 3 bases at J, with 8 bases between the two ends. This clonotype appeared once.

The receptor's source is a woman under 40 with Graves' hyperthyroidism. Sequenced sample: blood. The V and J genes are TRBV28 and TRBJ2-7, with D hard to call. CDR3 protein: CASSTTYYEQYF. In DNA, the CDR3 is TGTGCCAGCAGTACGACATACTACGAGCAGTACTTC.